The next 32 T cell receptor beta chains were all read from a single sample in a study of T cell responses to AZD1222 COVID-19 vaccine. Sequencing was performed with immunoSEQ multiplex PCR; in TCRdb, only in-frame clones are kept and a portion is missing. This sample has 15,000 to 20,000 clones, with roughly 81% found just once. The material was peripheral blood, obtained 28 days after the second AZD1222 dose. Source of these receptors: an adult who received the AZD1222 COVID-19 vaccine.

The chain uses TRBV2 and TRBJ2-2, with TRBD1 identical over 8 bases. The V gene's germline CDR1 is SNHLY and CDR2 FYNNEI. J was trimmed by 2 bases and V by 10 bases; bases with no gene match: 6. The CDR3 totals 14 residues. The CDR3 nucleotides are TGTGCCACCTCGACAGGGGCCAACACCGGGGAGCTGTTTTTT. Protein: CATSTGANTGELFF.

The rearrangement joins TRBV19 to TRBJ1-2, with 7 bases aligning to TRBD1. The V and J ends lost 0 bases and 8 bases, in that order; junction bases with no gene match: 3. The CDR3 has 13 amino acids. In germline, CDR1 is LNHDA, CDR2 SQIVND (reference sequence). CDR3 amino acids: CASSIDPTGGYTF. The CDR3 nucleotides are TGTGCCAGTAGTATAGACCCGACAGGGGGCTACACCTTC.

As for this clone: The sample contains more than one DNA sequence encoding this CDR3. V usage is TRBV11-3 and J usage is TRBJ2-2; D ambiguous. CDR3 size: 12 residues. Germline values: CDR1 SGHNT, CDR2 YENEEA. V lost 2 bases and J lost 2, with 0 bases in between. CDR3 protein: CASSLNTGELFF. In DNA form, the CDR3 reads TGTGCCAGCAGCTTAAACACCGGGGAGCTGTTTTTT.

The chain has TRBV10-2 and TRBJ1-2; TRBD1 matches at 9 bases. Losses at the gene ends were 5 bases for V and 6 bases for J; bases not matched to a gene: 7. CDR1 is WSHSY, CDR2 SAAADI, per germline. The CDR3 totals 14 residues. The CDR3: CASSTTGGPDGYTF. For the CDR3, the DNA is TGCGCCAGCAGTACTACAGGGGGCCCGGATGGCTACACCTTC.

V usage is TRBV6-5 and J usage is TRBJ1-2; D perhaps matches TRBD1 (6 bases). Per germline, CDR1 MNHEY and CDR2 SVGAGI. The CDR3 covers 14 residues. The ends were cut back, 9 bases at V and 4 bases at J, with 18 bases in the middle. The CDR3 region has the DNA TGTGCCAGTGAGGGGGGGGGCTATTTCTATGGCTACACCTTC. This codes for CASEGGGYFYGYTF.

The rearrangement joins TRBV19 to TRBJ2-2, with a possible D match to TRBD2 (7 bases). With 7 bases removed from V and 5 bases from J, the gap between germline ends came to 14 bases. The CDR3 is made up of 14 amino acids. CDR1 is LNHDA, CDR2 SQIVND, per germline (reference sequence). The chain's CDR3 is CASTGGLATGELFF. The CDR3 DNA reads as TGTGCCAGTACCGGGGGGCTAGCTACCGGGGAGCTGTTTTTT.

The CDR3 reads CASSYLRTGELFF. DNA of the CDR3: TGTGCCAGCAGTTACTTAAGAACCGGGGAGCTGTTTTTT. The chain uses TRBV6-5 and TRBJ2-2; D uncertain. Germline V lookup: CDR1 MNHEY, CDR2 SVGAGI. V lost 1 base and J 5 bases, leaving 5 bases between the germline ends. This CDR3 spans 13 amino acids.

The chain links TRBV20-1 to TRBJ1-1; the D gene is possibly TRBD1 (5 bases). This CDR3 region has 11 residues. Germline values: CDR1 DFQATT, CDR2 SNEGSKA (reference sequence). V was clipped by 7 bases and J by 3 bases, with 9 bases between them. CDR3 bases: TGCAGTGTCCAGGGAGACACTGAAGCTTTCTTT. It yields the protein CSVQGDTEAFF.

The CDR3 sequence: CASSLVGENTEAFF. In DNA form, the CDR3 reads TGCGCCAGCAGCTTGGTAGGTGAGAACACTGAAGCTTTCTTT. The chain has TRBV5-1 and TRBJ1-1, with D unresolved. From germline, CDR1 is SGHRS and CDR2 YFSETQ. The CDR3 sequence is 14 residues long. V dropped 0 bases and J dropped 1 base, with 7 bases sitting between them.

This chain joins TRBV4-3 and TRBJ2-6; tentative D call: TRBD2 (5 bases). Trimming pared 1 base from V and 2 bases from J, leaving 15 bases between. The V gene's germline CDR1 is LGHNA and CDR2 YSLEER. This CDR3 is 18 amino acids long. The CDR3 DNA sequence: TGCGCCAGCAGCCAAGCGGAGTTCCTCGGGGCTGGGGCCAACGTCCTGACTTTC. It translates to CASSQAEFLGAGANVLTF.

V usage is TRBV19 and J usage is TRBJ2-7; 7 nucleotides agree with TRBD1. This CDR3 comprises 15 residues. CDR1 is LNHDA, CDR2 SQIVND, per germline (reference sequence). The ends lost 3 bases at V and 8 bases at J; junction bases unmatched: 13. CDR3 in amino acids: CASSIPKRAGGKQYF. CDR3 sequence (DNA): TGTGCCAGTAGTATCCCGAAGAGGGCAGGGGGAAAGCAGTACTTC.

This clone was seen once. The rearrangement uses TRBV7-8 and TRBJ1-1; D not resolved. V lost 7 bases to trimming and J lost 4 bases, with 19 bases between them. The germline CDR1 and CDR2 sequences are SGHVS and FQNEAQ. The CDR3 covers 15 residues. The CDR3 DNA reads as TGTGCCAGCACCCTATTATTTCCAGTGGGCACTGAAGCTTTCTTT. Protein sequence: CASTLLFPVGTEAFF.

This clone has just a few counts. This chain uses TRBV4-2 with TRBJ2-2; tentative D call: TRBD1 (6 bases). This CDR3 comprises 16 residues. V lost 8 bases and J 1 base, leaving 17 bases between the germline ends. Germline V gene data show CDR1 as LGHNA and CDR2 as YNFKEQ. The CDR3 region is CASQIAQGQNTGELFF. The DNA of the CDR3 is TGTGCCAGCCAGATAGCCCAGGGACAGAACACCGGGGAGCTGTTTTTT.

The V and J genes are TRBV29-1 and TRBJ2-6; D not certain. The V and J ends lost 5 bases and 0 bases respectively, with 5 bases between them. Germline values: CDR1 SQVTM, CDR2 ANQGSEA. The CDR3 extends over 13 amino acids. CDR3 in amino acids: CSVRTSGANVLTF. In nucleotides, the CDR3 is TGCAGCGTTCGGACCTCTGGGGCCAACGTCCTGACTTTC.

This chain joins TRBV5-1 and TRBJ2-1; tentatively, D is TRBD1 (6 bases). Germline V lookup: CDR1 SGHRS, CDR2 YFSETQ. V lost 2 bases, J lost 8 bases, and 8 bases lay in between. The CDR3 loop spans 12 amino acids. CDR3 in DNA: TGCGCCAGCAGCTTACAGGGTGATGAGCAGTTCTTC. Residues: CASSLQGDEQFF. Drawing the rest from reference TRBV5-1 and TRBJ2-1, the complete variable domain is KAGVTQTPRYLIKTRGQQVTLSCSPISGHRSVSWYQQTPGQGLQFLFEYFSETQRNKGNFPGRFSGRQFSNSRSEMNVSTLELGDSALYLCASSLQGDEQFFGPGTRLTVL.

The chain employs TRBV30 and TRBJ1-6; D remains unclear. Germline assignment: CDR1 GTSNPN and CDR2 SVGIG (reference sequence). V gave up 2 bases and J gave up 4 bases, with 15 bases separating them. The CDR3 extends over 16 amino acids. The CDR3 spells CAWSTQERGYNSPLHF. CDR3 bases: TGTGCCTGGAGTACCCAGGAAAGAGGGTATAATTCACCCCTCCACTTT.

V and J are TRBV5-4 and TRBJ2-1, with D maybe TRBD2 (5 bases). V gave up 1 base and J gave up 5 bases, with 13 bases separating them. The germline gives CDR1 SGHNT, CDR2 YYREEE (reference sequence). This CDR3 comprises 15 residues. In DNA form, the CDR3 reads TGTGCCAGCAGCTTGTTGACCAGCGGTGACAATGAGCAGTTCTTC. Its translation: CASSLLTSGDNEQFF.

This clone rates as medium-sized. The V call is TRBV18, the J call TRBJ1-4; a possible D gene is TRBD1 (5 bases). Germline CDR1 KGHSH, CDR2 LQKENI. V was trimmed by 0 bases and J by 7 bases, leaving 9 bases between them. This CDR3 region has 14 residues. The CDR3 region is CASSPPDTVEKLFF. CDR3 DNA: TGTGCCAGCTCACCACCGGACACGGTTGAAAAACTGTTTTTT.

This chain links TRBV5-4 with TRBJ2-1, with 7 bases aligning to TRBD2. The trim removed 4 bases at V and 2 bases at J, leaving 6 bases unmatched. Germline V gene data show CDR1 as SGHNT and CDR2 as YYREEE (reference sequence). The CDR3 has 15 amino acids. The CDR3 is CASSIVSGAYNEQFF. The CDR3 DNA is TGTGCCAGCAGCATCGTGAGCGGGGCCTACAATGAGCAGTTCTTC.

The CDR3 loop is CACNSRGSGGSYEQYF. The CDR3 DNA reads TGTGCCTGCAACAGCCGGGGTAGCGGAGGCTCCTACGAGCAGTACTTC. The chain joins TRBV30 to TRBJ2-7; D may be TRBD2 (6 bases). Per germline, CDR1 GTSNPN and CDR2 SVGIG (reference sequence). The CDR3 covers 16 residues. V lost 6 bases and J lost 0, with 21 bases in between.

The gene calls are TRBV5-1 and TRBJ2-1; 9 positions match TRBD1. V lost 4 bases and J lost 6; bases outside the gene matches: 8. CDR3 length: 15 amino acids. Germline V CDR1 and CDR2: SGHRS, YFSETQ. The CDR3 protein is CASSPPGQGFNEQFF. CDR3 bases: TGCGCCAGCAGCCCCCCGGGACAGGGATTCAATGAGCAGTTCTTC.

The rearrangement joins TRBV7-2 to TRBJ1-2, with 8 bases that match TRBD1. J was trimmed by 4 bases and V by 1 base; bases with no gene match: 8. Germline CDR1 and CDR2: SGHTA and FQGNSA. The length of the CDR3 is 16 residues. Here the CDR3 reads CASSLGRQGISYGYTF. CDR3 nucleotides: TGTGCCAGCAGCTTAGGTAGACAGGGGATTTCCTATGGCTACACCTTC.

The gene calls are TRBV6-5 and TRBJ1-2, with D hard to call. V was trimmed by 7 bases and J by 7 bases, leaving 22 bases between them. The CDR3 is made up of 15 amino acids. Germline CDR1 is MNHEY and CDR2 is SVGAGI. CDR3 bases: TGTGCCAGCACCCAGCGACTCTCCCAGAATGCTGGCTACACCTTC. Amino acid sequence: CASTQRLSQNAGYTF.

This chain joins TRBV5-1 and TRBJ1-1, with no clear D. CDR3 length equals 16 residues. Trimming removed 1 base from V and 4 bases from J, with 17 bases in between. The germline V gene has CDR1 SGHRS and CDR2 YFSETQ. CDR3 in amino acids: CASSLQIQSDGTEAFF. CDR3 nucleotides: TGCGCCAGCAGCTTGCAAATTCAGTCCGATGGCACTGAAGCTTTCTTT.

This chain connects TRBV7-2 to TRBJ2-5; TRBD2 aligns across 12 bases. The CDR3 is 16 residues long. The ends lost 5 bases at V and 5 bases at J; junction bases unmatched: 9. Germline V CDR1 and CDR2: SGHTA, FQGNSA. The CDR3 loop reads CASSRSSGGAGETQYF. The CDR3 DNA follows: TGTGCCAGCAGCCGTTCTAGCGGGGGGGCCGGGGAGACCCAGTACTTC.

The V call is TRBV7-6, the J call TRBJ1-1; tentative D call: TRBD1 (5 bases). Germline V CDR1 and CDR2: SGHVS, FNYEAQ. V lost 4 bases and J 1 base, leaving 13 bases between the germline ends. This CDR3 is built from 15 residues. The CDR3 DNA reads as TGTGCCAGCAGCTCCTCGGGGGGAGGGAACACTGAAGCTTTCTTT. It encodes CASSSSGGGNTEAFF.

The chain uses TRBV5-1 and TRBJ1-2; D unclear. This CDR3 is 15 amino acids long. The V end was cut by 5 bases, the J end by 1 base, with 15 bases between. The germline CDR1 and CDR2 sequences are SGHRS and YFSETQ. The CDR3 loop reads CASRVRTANNYGYTF. The CDR3 bases are TGCGCCAGCAGGGTCCGGACGGCGAATAACTATGGCTACACCTTC.

J is TRBJ1-2 and V is TRBV18; tentative D call: TRBD1 (5 bases). This CDR3 comprises 13 residues. Trimming shortened V by 4 bases and J by 0 bases, and 6 bases separated the two germline ends. The V gene's germline CDR1 is KGHSH and CDR2 LQKENI. CDR3 nucleotides: TGTGCCAGCTCACTGGACACTAACTATGGCTACACCTTC. This sequence encodes CASSLDTNYGYTF.

The chain is built from TRBV5-6 and TRBJ2-2; D may be TRBD2 (5 bases). Trimming took 6 bases from V and 4 from J, leaving 25 bases between them. This CDR3 comprises 18 residues. Germline lookup yields CDR1 SGHDT and CDR2 YYEEEE. CDR3 coding DNA: TGTGCCAGCACCTCAGAGAAGAGACGGAGGCTCCTCACCGGGGAGCTGTTTTTT. Translated: CASTSEKRRRLLTGELFF.

This CDR3 is CASSLRGDSGNTIYF. The CDR3 coding sequence is TGTGCCAGCAGCTTACGAGGTGACTCTGGAAACACCATATATTTT. The chain joins TRBV5-5 to TRBJ1-3; D unresolved. Looked up from germline, CDR1 is SGHKS and CDR2 is YYEKEE (reference sequence). Trimming shortened V by 2 bases and J by 0 bases, and 9 bases separated the two germline ends. CDR3 length: 15 amino acids. The whole variable domain, filled in from reference TRBV5-5 and TRBJ1-3, reads DAGVTQSPTHLIKTRGQQVTLRCSPISGHKSVSWYQQVLGQGPQFIFQYYEKEERGRGNFPDRFSARQFPNYSSELNVNALLLGDSALYLCASSLRGDSGNTIYFGEGSWLTVV.

This chain joins TRBV23-1 and TRBJ2-3; the match to TRBD1 covers 8 bases. TRBV23-1 is flagged as an ORF with uncertain function. This CDR3 is built from 15 residues. V lost 11 bases to trimming and J lost 1 base; unmatched junction nucleotides: 11. CDR3 DNA sequence: TGCGCCCAAATCCCGGGACAGGTCCGCACAGATACGCAGTATTTT. It translates to CAQIPGQVRTDTQYF.

This clone is a singleton in its sample. The chain has TRBV18 and TRBJ1-1; TRBD1 might be the D (6 bases). Trimming cost V 3 bases and J 5 bases, with 13 bases left between them. The CDR3 runs 14 residues. The germline V gene has CDR1 KGHSH and CDR2 LQKENI. This CDR3 is CASSPLGGTTEAFF. The CDR3 nucleotides are TGTGCCAGCTCACCGCTTGGGGGCACAACTGAAGCTTTCTTT.